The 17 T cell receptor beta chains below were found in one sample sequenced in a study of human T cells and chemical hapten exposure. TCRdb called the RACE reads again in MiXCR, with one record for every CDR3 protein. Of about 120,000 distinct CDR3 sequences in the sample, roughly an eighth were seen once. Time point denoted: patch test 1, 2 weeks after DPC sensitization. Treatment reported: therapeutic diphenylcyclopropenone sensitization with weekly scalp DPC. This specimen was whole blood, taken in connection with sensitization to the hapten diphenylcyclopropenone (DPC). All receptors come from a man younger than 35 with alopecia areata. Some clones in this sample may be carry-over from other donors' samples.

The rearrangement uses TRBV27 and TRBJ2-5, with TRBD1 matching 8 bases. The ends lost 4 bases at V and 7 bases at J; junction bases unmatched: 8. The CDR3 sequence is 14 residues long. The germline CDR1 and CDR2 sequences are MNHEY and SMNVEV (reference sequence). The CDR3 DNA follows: TGTGCCAGCAGTTCCCGGACAGGGTATGTGACCCAGTACTTC. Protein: CASSSRTGYVTQYF.

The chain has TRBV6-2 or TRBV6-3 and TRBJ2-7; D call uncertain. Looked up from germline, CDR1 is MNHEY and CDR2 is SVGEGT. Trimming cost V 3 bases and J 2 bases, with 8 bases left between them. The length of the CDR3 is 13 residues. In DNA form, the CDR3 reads TGTGCCAGCAGTTATGATGTGGCCTACGAGCAGTACGTC. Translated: CASSYDVAYEQYV.

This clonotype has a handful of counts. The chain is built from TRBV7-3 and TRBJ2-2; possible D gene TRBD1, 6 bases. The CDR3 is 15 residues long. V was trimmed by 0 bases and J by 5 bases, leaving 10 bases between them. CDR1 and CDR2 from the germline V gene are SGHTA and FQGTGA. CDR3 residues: CASSLTSRGTGELFF. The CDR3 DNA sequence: TGTGCCAGCAGCTTAACGAGCAGGGGAACCGGGGAGCTGTTTTTT.

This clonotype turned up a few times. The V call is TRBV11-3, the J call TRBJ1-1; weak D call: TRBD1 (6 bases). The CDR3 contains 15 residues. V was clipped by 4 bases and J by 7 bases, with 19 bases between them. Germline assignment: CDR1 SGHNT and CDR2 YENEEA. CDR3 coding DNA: TGTGCCAGCAGCTCTACCACCCCACAGGGTCTTGAAGCTTTCTTT. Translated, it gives CASSSTTPQGLEAFF.

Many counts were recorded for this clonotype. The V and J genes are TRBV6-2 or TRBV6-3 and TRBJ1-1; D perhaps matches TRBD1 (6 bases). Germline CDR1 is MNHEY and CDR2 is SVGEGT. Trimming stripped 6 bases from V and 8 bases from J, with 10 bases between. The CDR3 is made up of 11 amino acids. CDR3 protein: CASRTQGEAFF. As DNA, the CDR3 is TGTGCCAGCAGAACACAGGGCGAAGCTTTCTTT.

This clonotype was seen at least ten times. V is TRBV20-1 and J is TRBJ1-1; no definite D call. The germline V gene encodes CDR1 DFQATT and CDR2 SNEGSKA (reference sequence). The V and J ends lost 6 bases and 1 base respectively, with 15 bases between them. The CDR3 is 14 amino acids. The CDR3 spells CSAPRRRTNTEAFF. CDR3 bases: TGCAGTGCCCCACGTCGAAGGACGAACACTGAAGCTTTCTTT.

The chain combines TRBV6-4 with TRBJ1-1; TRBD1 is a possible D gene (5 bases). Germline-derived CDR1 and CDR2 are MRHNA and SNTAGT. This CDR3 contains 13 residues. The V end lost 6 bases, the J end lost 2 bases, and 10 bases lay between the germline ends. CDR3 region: CASRGTGNTEAFF. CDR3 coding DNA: TGTGCCAGCAGAGGCACAGGAAACACTGAAGCTTTCTTT.

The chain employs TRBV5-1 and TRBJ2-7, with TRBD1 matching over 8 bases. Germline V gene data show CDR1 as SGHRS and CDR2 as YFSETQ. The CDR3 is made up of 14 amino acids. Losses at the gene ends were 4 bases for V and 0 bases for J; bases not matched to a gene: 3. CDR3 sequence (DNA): TGCGCCAGCAGCACGGACAGGGTCTCCTACGAGCAGTACTTC. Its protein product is CASSTDRVSYEQYF.

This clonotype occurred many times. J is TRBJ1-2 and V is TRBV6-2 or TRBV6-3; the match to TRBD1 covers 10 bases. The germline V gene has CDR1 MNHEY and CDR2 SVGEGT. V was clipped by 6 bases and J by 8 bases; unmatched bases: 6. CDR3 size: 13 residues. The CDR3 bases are TGTGCCAGCAGCCCCGGGACAGGGGTCGGCTACACCTTC. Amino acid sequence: CASSPGTGVGYTF.

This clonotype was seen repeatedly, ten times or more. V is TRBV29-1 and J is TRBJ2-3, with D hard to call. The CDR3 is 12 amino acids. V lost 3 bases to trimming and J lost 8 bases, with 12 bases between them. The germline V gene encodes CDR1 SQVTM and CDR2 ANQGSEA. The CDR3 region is CSVEVQLGTQYF. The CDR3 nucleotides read TGCAGCGTTGAGGTCCAATTGGGTACGCAGTATTTT.

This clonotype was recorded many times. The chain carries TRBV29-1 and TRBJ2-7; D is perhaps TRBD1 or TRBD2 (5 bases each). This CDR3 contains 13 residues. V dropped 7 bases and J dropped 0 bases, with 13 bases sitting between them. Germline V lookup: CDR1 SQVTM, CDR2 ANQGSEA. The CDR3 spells CSGGRCSSYEQYV. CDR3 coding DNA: TGCAGCGGGGGGAGATGTAGCTCCTACGAGCAGTACGTC.

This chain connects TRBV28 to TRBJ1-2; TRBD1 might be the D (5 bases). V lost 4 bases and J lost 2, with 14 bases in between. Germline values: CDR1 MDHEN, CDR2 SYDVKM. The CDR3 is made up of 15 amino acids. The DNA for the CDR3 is TGTGCCAGCAGTTCTTTGACGGACATAAACTATGGCTACACCTTC. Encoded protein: CASSSLTDINYGYTF.

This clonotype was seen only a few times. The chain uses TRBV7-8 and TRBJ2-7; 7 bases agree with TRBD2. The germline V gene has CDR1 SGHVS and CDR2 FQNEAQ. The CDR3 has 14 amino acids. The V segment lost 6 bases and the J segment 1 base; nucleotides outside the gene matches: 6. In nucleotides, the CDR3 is TGTGCCAGCAGGCCGCGAGCGGGATCCTACGAGCAGTACTTC. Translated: CASRPRAGSYEQYF.

The CDR3 region has the DNA TGTGCCAGTAGTATTGTCGGACAGGGGTTGAACACTGAAGCTTTCTTT. Its protein product is CASSIVGQGLNTEAFF. The V call is TRBV19, the J call TRBJ1-1; 9 bases fit TRBD1. The CDR3 sequence is 16 residues long. The V segment lost 3 bases and the J segment 0 bases; nucleotides outside the gene matches: 5. Germline assignment: CDR1 LNHDA and CDR2 SQIVND (reference sequence). Together with reference TRBV19 and TRBJ1-1, the CDR3 gives the full variable domain: DGGITQSPKYLFRKEGQNVTLSCEQNLNHDAMYWYRQDPGQGLRLIYYSQIVNDFQKGDIAEGYSVSREKKESFPLTVTSAQKNPTAFYLCASSIVGQGLNTEAFFGQGTRLTVV.

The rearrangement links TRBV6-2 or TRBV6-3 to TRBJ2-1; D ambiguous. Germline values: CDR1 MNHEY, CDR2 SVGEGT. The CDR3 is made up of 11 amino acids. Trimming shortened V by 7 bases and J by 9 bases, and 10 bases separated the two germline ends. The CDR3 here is CASTSPGEQFF. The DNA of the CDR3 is TGTGCCAGCACCTCACCCGGTGAGCAGTTCTTC.

The CDR3 loop is CSSRQGARMGTDTQYF. The CDR3 DNA is TGCAGCTCCCGACAGGGGGCGCGTATGGGCACAGATACGCAGTATTTT. The chain uses TRBV29-1 and TRBJ2-3; 10 nucleotides match TRBD1. The germline gives CDR1 SQVTM, CDR2 ANQGSEA. V gave up 8 bases and J gave up 1 base; unmatched junction bases: 12. The CDR3 covers 16 residues.

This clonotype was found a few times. The CDR3 DNA reads TGCGCCAGCAGAGGAAACACCGGGGAGCTGTTTTTT. Translation: CASRGNTGELFF. This chain links TRBV4-3 with TRBJ2-2; no clear D. V dropped 6 bases and J dropped 2 bases, with 4 bases sitting between them. The germline gives CDR1 LGHNA, CDR2 YSLEER. CDR3 length equals 12 residues.